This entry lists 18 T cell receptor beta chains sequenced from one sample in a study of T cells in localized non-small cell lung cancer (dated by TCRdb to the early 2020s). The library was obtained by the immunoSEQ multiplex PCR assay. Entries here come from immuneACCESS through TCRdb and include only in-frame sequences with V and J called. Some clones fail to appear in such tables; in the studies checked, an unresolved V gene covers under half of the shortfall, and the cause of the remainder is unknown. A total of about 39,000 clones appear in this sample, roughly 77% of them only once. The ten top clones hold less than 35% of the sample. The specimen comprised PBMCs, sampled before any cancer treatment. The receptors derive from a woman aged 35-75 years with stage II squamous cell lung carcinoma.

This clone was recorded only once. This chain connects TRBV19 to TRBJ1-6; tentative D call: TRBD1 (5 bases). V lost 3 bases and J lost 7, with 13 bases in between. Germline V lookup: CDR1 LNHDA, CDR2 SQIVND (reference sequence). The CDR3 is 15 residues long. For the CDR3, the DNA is TGTGCCAGTAGTATCCGGGGAGGGGAGAATTCACCCCTCCACTTT. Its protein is CASSIRGGENSPLHF.

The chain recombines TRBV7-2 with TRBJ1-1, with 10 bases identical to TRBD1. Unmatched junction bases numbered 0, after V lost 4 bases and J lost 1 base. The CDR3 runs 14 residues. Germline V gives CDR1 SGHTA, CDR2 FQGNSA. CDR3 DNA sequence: TGTGCCAGCAGCTGGGACAGGGGGAACACTGAAGCTTTCTTT. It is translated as CASSWDRGNTEAFF.

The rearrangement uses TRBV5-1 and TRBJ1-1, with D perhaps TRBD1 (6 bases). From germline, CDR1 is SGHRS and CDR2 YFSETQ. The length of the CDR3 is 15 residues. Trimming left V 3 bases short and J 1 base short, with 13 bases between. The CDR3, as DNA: TGCGCCAGCAGCTGGTCAGGGGCCGGGAACACTGAAGCTTTCTTT. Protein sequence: CASSWSGAGNTEAFF. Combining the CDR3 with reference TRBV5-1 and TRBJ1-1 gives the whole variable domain KAGVTQTPRYLIKTRGQQVTLSCSPISGHRSVSWYQQTPGQGLQFLFEYFSETQRNKGNFPGRFSGRQFSNSRSEMNVSTLELGDSALYLCASSWSGAGNTEAFFGQGTRLTVV.

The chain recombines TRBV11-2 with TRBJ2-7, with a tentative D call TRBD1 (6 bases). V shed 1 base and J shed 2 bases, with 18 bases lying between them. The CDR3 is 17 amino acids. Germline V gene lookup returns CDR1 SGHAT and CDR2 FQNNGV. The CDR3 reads CASSLGQGVGAAYEQYF. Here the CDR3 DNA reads TGTGCCAGCAGCTTAGGCCAAGGGGTGGGGGCCGCCTACGAGCAGTACTTC.

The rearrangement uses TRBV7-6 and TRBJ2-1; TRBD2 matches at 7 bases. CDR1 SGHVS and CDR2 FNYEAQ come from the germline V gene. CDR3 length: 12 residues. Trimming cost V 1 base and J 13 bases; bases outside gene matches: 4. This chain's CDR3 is CASSLGGLEQFF. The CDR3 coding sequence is TGTGCCAGCAGCTTAGGTGGACTAGAACAGTTCTTC.

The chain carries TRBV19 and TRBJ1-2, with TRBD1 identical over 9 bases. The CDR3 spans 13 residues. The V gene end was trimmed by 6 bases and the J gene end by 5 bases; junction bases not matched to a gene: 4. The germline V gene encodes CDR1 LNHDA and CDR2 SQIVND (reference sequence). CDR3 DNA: TGTGCCAGTAGAGTACAGGGGGCGTATGGCTACACCTTC. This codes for CASRVQGAYGYTF.

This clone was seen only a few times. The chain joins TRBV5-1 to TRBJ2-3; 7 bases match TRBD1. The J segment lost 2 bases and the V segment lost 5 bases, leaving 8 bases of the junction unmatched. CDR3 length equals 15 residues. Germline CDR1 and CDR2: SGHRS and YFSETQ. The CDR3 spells CASSPEGQTTDTQYF. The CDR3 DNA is TGCGCCAGCAGTCCTGAGGGACAGACCACAGATACGCAGTATTTT.

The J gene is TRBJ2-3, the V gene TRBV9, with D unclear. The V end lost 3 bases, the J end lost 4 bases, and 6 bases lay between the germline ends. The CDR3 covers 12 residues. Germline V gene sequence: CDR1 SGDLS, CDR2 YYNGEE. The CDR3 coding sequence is TGTGCCAGCAGCGGGGTAGCAGATACGCAGTATTTT. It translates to CASSGVADTQYF. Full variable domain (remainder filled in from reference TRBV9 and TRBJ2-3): DSGVTQTPKHLITATGQRVTLRCSPRSGDLSVYWYQQSLDQGLQFLIQYYNGEERAKGNILERFSAQQFPDLHSELNLSSLELGDSALYFCASSGVADTQYFGPGTRLTVL.

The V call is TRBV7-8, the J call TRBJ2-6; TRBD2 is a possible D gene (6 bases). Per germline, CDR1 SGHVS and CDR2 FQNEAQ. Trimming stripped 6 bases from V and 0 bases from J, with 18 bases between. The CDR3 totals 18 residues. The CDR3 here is CASSSGSAGLSGANVLTF. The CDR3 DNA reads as TGTGCCAGCAGTTCCGGGTCAGCGGGCCTCTCTGGGGCCAACGTCCTGACTTTC.

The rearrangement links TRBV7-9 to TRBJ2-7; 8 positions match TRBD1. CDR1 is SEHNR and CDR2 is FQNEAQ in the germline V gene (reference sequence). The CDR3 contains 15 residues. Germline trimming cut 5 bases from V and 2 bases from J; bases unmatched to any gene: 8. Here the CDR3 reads CASSPTGGWPYEQYF. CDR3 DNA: TGTGCCAGCAGCCCAACAGGGGGATGGCCCTACGAGCAGTACTTC.

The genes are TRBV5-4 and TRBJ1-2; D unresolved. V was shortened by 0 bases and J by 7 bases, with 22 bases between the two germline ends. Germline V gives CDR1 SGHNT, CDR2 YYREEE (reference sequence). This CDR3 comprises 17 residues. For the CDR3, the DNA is TGTGCCAGCAGCTTGGGCAGCCCGCTCAACCCCGCTGGTGGCTACACCTTC. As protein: CASSLGSPLNPAGGYTF. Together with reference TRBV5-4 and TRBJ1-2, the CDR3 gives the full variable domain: ETGVTQSPTHLIKTRGQQVTLRCSSQSGHNTVSWYQQALGQGPQFIFQYYREEENGRGNFPPRFSGLQFPNYSSELNVNALELDDSALYLCASSLGSPLNPAGGYTFGSGTRLTVV.

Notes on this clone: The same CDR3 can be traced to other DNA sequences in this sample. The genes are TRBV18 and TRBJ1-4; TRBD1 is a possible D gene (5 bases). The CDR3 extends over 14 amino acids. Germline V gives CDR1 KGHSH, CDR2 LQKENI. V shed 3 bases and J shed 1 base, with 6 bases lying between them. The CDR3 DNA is TGTGCCAGCTCACCGAGGGGAACTAATGAAAAACTGTTTTTT. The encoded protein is CASSPRGTNEKLFF.

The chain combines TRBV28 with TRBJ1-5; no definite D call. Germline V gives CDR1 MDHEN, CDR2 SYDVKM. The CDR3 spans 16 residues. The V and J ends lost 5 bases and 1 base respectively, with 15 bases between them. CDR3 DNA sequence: TGTGCCAGCAGTCCCGATAGGGTTGAGAGCAATCAGCCCCAGCATTTT. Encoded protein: CASSPDRVESNQPQHF.

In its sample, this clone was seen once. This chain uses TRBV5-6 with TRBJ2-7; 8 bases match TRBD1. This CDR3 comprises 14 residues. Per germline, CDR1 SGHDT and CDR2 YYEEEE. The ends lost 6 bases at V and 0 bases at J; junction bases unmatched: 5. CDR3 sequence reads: CASTRTGSSYEQYF. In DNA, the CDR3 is TGTGCCAGCACGCGGACAGGGAGCTCCTACGAGCAGTACTTC.

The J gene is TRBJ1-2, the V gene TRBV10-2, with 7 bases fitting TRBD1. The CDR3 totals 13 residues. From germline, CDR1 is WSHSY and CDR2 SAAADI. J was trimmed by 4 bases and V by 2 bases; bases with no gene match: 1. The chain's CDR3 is CASSEGQAYGYTF. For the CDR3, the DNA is TGCGCCAGCAGTGAGGGACAGGCCTATGGCTACACCTTC.

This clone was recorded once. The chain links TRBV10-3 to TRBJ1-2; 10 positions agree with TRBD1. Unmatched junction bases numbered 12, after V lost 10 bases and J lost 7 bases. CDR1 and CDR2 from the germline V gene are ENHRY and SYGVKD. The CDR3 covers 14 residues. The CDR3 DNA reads TGTGCCACCTCCCAGGGACAGGGGAAGAGTGGCTACACCTTC. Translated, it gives CATSQGQGKSGYTF.

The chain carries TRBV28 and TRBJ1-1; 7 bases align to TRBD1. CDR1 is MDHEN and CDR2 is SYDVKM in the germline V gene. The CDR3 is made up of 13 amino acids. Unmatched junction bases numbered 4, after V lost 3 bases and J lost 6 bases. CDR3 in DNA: TGTGCCAGCAGTTTGGAGGGGGCCCCTGAAGCTTTCTTT. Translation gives CASSLEGAPEAFF.

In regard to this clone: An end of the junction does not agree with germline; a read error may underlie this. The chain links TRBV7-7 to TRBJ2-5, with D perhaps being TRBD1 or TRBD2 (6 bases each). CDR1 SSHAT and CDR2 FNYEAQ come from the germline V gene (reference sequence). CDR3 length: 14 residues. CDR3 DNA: TGTGCTAGCAGCTTTGGGGGGCGGGGTGAGACCCAGTACTTC. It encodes CASSFGGRGETQYF.